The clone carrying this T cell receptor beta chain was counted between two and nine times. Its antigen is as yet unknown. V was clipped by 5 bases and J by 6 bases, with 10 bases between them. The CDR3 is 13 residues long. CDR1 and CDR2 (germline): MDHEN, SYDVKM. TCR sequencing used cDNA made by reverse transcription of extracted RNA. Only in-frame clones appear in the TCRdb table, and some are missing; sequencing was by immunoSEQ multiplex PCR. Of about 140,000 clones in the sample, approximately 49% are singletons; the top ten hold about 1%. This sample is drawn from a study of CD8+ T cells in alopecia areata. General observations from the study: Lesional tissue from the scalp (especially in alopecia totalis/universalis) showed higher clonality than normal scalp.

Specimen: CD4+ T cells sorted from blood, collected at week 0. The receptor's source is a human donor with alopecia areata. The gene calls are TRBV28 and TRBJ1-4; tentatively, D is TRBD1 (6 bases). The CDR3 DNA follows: TGTGCCAGCAGTACCTACAGGGATGAAAAACTGTTTTTT. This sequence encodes CASSTYRDEKLFF.